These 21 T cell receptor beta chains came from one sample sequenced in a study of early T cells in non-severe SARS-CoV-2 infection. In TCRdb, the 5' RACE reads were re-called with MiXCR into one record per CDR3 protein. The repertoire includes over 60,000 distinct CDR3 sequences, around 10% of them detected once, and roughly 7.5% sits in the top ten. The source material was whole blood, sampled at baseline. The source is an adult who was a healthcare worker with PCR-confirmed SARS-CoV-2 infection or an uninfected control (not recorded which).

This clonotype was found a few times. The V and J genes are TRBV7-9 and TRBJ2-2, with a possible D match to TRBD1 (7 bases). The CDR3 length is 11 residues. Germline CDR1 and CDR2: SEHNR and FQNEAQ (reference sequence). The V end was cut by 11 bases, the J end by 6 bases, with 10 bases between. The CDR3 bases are TGTGCCGGAGGGGGCCCCGGGGAGCTGTTTTTT. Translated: CAGGGPGELFF.

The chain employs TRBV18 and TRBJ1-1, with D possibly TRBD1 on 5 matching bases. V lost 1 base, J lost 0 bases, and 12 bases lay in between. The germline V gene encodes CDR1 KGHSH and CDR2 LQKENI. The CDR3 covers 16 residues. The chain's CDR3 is CASSPHEPGMNTEAFF. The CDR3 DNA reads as TGTGCCAGCTCACCACATGAACCAGGGATGAACACTGAAGCTTTCTTT.

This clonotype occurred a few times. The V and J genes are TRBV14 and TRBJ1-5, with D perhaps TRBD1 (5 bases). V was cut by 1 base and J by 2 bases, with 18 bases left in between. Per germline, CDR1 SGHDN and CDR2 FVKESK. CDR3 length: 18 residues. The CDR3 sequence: CASSQVASGGGRNQPQHF. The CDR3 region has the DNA TGTGCCAGCAGCCAAGTTGCCTCCGGGGGGGGTCGCAATCAGCCCCAGCATTTT.

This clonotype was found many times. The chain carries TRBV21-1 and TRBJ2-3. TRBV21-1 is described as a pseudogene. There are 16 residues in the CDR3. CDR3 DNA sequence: TGTGCCAGCAGCCGCCGTCCGCGAGGTAGCACAGATACGCAGTATTTT. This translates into CASSRRPRGSTDTQYF.

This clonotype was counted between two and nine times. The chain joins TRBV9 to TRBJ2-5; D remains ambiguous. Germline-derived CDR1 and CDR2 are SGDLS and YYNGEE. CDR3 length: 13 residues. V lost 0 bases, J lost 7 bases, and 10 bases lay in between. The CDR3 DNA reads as TGTGCCAGCAGCGTAGCTCAGGCCATGACCCAGTACTTC. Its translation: CASSVAQAMTQYF. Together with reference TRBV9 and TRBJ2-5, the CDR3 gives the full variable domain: DSGVTQTPKHLITATGQRVTLRCSPRSGDLSVYWYQQSLDQGLQFLIQYYNGEERAKGNILERFSAQQFPDLHSELNLSSLELGDSALYFCASSVAQAMTQYFGPGTRLLVL.

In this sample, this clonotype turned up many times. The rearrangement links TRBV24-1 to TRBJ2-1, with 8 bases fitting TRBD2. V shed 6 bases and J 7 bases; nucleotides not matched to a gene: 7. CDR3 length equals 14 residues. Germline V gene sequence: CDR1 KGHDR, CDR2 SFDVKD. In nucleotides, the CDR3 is TGTGCCACCAGTAGCGGGGGAGGTAGTAATGAGCAGTTCTTC. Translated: CATSSGGGSNEQFF.

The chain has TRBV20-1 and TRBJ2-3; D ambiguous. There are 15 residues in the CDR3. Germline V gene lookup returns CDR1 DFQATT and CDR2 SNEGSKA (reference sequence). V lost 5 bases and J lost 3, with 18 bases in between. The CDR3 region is CSAQANSPSTDTQYF. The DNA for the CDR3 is TGCAGTGCTCAGGCTAATTCACCCAGTACAGATACGCAGTATTTT.

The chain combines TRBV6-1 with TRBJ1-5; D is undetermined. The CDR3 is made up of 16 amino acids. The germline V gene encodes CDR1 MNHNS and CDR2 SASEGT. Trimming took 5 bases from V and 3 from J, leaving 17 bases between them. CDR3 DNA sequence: TGTGCCAGCAGTCCTAACCTACCGGGAACCAATCAGCCCCAGCATTTT. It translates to CASSPNLPGTNQPQHF.

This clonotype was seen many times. CDR3 sequence reads: CASSQEMGTEETQYF. CDR3 coding DNA: TGCGCCAGCAGCCAAGAAATGGGGACCGAAGAGACCCAGTACTTC. This rearrangement joins TRBV4-3 to TRBJ2-5, with D perhaps given as TRBD1 or TRBD2 (5 bases each). The CDR3 sequence is 15 residues long. Germline V CDR1 and CDR2: LGHNA, YSLEER. V shed 0 bases and J shed 3 bases, with 11 bases lying between them.

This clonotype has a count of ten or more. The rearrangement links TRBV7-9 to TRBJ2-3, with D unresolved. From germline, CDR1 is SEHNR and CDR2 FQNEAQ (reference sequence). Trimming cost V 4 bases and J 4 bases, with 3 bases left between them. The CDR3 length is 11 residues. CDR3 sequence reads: CASSSPDTQYF. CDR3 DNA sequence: TGTGCCAGCAGCTCGCCAGATACGCAGTATTTT.

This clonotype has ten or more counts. This chain's CDR3 is CASRSTVNTEAFF. CDR3 nucleotides: TGCGCCAGCAGGTCGACTGTTAACACTGAAGCTTTCTTT. The V and J genes are TRBV4-1 and TRBJ1-1; D is undetermined. There are 13 residues in the CDR3. The V and J ends lost 6 bases and 2 bases respectively, with 10 bases between them. Germline CDR1 reads MGHRA; CDR2 reads YSYEKL.

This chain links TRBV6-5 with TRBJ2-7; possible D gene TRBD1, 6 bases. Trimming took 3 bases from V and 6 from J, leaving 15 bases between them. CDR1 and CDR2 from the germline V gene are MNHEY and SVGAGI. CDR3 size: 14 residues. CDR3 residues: CASSYGQSFSEQYF. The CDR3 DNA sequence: TGTGCCAGCAGTTATGGACAGTCCTTCTCCGAGCAGTACTTC.

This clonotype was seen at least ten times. The CDR3 sequence: CASSLVAQLRNSPLHF. CDR3 nucleotide sequence: TGCGCCAGCAGCTTGGTGGCTCAACTCCGGAATTCACCCCTCCACTTT. The chain combines TRBV5-1 with TRBJ1-6, with D uncertain. The CDR3 runs 16 residues. The germline gives CDR1 SGHRS, CDR2 YFSETQ. Trimming removed 0 bases at V and 7 bases at J, with 14 bases between.

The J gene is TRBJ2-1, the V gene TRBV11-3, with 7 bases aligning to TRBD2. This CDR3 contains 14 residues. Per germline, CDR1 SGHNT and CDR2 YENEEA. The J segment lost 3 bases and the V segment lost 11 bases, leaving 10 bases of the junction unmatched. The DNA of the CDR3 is TGTGCCTCGGGCCTAGCGGTACTCTACAATGAGCAGTTCTTC. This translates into CASGLAVLYNEQFF.

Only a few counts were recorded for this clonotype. CDR3 DNA sequence: TGTGCCATCAGTGAGTCGGTGGCTAGCGGGGGATCAGATACGCAGTATTTT. Encoded protein: CAISESVASGGSDTQYF. The chain couples TRBV10-3 to TRBJ2-3, with 10 bases matching TRBD2. Germline loops: CDR1 ENHRY, CDR2 SYGVKD. There are 17 residues in the CDR3. The V segment lost 0 bases and the J segment 4 bases; nucleotides outside the gene matches: 7.

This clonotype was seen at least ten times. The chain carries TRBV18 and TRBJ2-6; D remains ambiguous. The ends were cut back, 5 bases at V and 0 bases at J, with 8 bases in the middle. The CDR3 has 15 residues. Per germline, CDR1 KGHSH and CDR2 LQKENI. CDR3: CASSSDFSGANVLTF. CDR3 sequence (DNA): TGTGCCAGCTCATCCGACTTCTCTGGGGCCAACGTCCTGACTTTC.

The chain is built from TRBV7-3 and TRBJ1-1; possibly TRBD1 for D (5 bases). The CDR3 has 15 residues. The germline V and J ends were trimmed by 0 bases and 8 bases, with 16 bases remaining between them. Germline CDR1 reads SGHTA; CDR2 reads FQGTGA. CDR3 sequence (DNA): TGTGCCAGCAGCTTAACAAGCGTGGGGCCCCGGGAAGCTTTCTTT. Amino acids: CASSLTSVGPREAFF.

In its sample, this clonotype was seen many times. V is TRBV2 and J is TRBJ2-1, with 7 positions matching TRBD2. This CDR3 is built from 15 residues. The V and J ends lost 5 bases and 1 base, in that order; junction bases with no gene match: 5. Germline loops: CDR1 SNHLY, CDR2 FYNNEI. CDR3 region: CASSSAGESYNEQFF. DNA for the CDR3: TGTGCCAGCAGTAGCGCGGGGGAATCCTACAATGAGCAGTTCTTC.

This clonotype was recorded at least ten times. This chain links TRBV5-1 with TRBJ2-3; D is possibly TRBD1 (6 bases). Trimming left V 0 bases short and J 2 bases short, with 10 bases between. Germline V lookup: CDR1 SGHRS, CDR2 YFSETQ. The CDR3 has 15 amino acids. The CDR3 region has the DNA TGCGCCAGCAGCTTGGGACAGGAATTCACAGATACGCAGTATTTT. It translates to CASSLGQEFTDTQYF.

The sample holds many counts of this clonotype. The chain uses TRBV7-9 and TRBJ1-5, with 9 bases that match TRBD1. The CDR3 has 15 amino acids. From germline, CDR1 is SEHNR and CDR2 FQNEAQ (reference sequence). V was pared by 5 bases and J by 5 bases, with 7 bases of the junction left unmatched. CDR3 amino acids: CASSGTDRGYQPQHF. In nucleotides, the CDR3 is TGTGCCAGCAGCGGTACGGACAGGGGCTATCAGCCCCAGCATTTT.

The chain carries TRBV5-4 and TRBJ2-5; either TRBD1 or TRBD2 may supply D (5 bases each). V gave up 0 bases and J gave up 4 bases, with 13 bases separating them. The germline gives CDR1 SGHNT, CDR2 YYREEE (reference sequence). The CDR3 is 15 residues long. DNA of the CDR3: TGTGCCAGCAGCTTGGTAGTTGGGACCGCAGAGACCCAGTACTTC. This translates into CASSLVVGTAETQYF. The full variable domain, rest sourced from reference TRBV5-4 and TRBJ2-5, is ETGVTQSPTHLIKTRGQQVTLRCSSQSGHNTVSWYQQALGQGPQFIFQYYREEENGRGNFPPRFSGLQFPNYSSELNVNALELDDSALYLCASSLVVGTAETQYFGPGTRLLVL.